The 5 T cell receptor beta chains below all came from one sample that was sequenced in a study of OX40 agonist ivuxolimab in advanced cancers. The data were produced by immunoSEQ multiplex PCR, yet TCRdb's version contains in-frame clones alone and is incomplete. The table records tens of thousands of clones, roughly nine tenths of them present only once. Sequenced material: CD4+ or CD8+ T cells sorted from blood, taken in a trial of the OX40 agonist ivuxolimab. The source is an adult with an advanced solid tumor such as melanoma, head and neck, liver or kidney cancer.

V usage is TRBV5-8 and J usage is TRBJ1-1; D perhaps matches TRBD1 (5 bases). Germline V gene data show CDR1 as SGHTS and CDR2 as YDEGEE. The germline V and J ends were trimmed by 4 bases and 11 bases, with 12 bases remaining between them. This CDR3 is built from 11 residues. CDR3: CASSLRVLAFF. In DNA, the CDR3 is TGTGCCAGCAGCCTCAGGGTCTTGGCTTTCTTT.

The rearrangement uses TRBV6-1 and TRBJ1-1; TRBD1 might be the D (5 bases). V gave up 6 bases and J gave up 0 bases, with 8 bases separating them. The germline V gene has CDR1 MNHNS and CDR2 SASEGT. The CDR3 totals 13 residues. In nucleotides, the CDR3 is TGTGCCAGCAGCCAGGGTCTGAACACTGAAGCTTTCTTT. It yields the protein CASSQGLNTEAFF.

This rearrangement joins TRBV28 to TRBJ2-7, with no clear D. The germline V gene has CDR1 MDHEN and CDR2 SYDVKM. V was pared by 3 bases and J by 3 bases, with 6 bases between. The CDR3 totals 12 residues. The CDR3 DNA reads TGTGCCAGCAGTTTGAGGCTCTACGAGCAGTACTTC. The encoded protein is CASSLRLYEQYF.

V is TRBV29-1 and J is TRBJ1-1, with a tentative D call TRBD1 (6 bases). There are 14 residues in the CDR3. Germline V lookup: CDR1 SQVTM, CDR2 ANQGSEA. V lost 7 bases and J lost 1, with 16 bases in between. In DNA form, the CDR3 reads TGCAGCGCGACCACCGCGACAGGGAACACTGAAGCTTTCTTT. Its translation is CSATTATGNTEAFF.

The chain links TRBV12-5 to TRBJ2-3, with 7 bases lining up with TRBD2. After removal of 0 bases from V and 3 bases from J, the junction contained 21 bases not matched to a gene. This CDR3 is built from 21 residues. Looked up from germline, CDR1 is LGHNT and CDR2 is FRNRAP. The CDR3 sequence is CASGLVKPPRRAGRWTDTQYF. The CDR3 DNA reads as TGTGCTAGTGGTTTGGTTAAACCCCCTCGAAGAGCGGGAAGGTGGACAGATACGCAGTATTTT.